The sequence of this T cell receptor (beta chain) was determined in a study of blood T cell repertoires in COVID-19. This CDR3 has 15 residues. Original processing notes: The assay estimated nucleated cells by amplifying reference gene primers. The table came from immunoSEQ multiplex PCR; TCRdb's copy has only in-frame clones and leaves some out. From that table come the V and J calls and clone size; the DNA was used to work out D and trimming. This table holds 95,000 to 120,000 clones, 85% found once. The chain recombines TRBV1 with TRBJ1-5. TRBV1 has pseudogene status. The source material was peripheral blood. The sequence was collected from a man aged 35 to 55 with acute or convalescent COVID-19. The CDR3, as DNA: TGCACCAGCAGCCAACCTGACTCTAGCAATCAGCCCCAGCATTTT. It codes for CTSSQPDSSNQPQHF.